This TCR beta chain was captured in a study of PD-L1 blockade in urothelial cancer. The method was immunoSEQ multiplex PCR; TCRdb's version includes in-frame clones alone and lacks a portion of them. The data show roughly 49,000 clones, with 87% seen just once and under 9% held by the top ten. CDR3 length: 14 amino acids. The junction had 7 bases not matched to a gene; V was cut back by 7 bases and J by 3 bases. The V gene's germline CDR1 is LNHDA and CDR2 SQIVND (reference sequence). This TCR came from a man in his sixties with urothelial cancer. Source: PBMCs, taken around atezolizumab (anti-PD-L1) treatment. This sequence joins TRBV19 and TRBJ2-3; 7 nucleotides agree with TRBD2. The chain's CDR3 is CASTTSGGTDTQYF. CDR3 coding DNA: TGTGCCAGTACCACCTCGGGGGGTACAGATACGCAGTATTTT.